Below, one T cell receptor beta chain is given with its context. This clone's antigen is unknown. The record has no base qualities; no much larger clone is one base away. From the germline V gene, CDR1 is ENHRY and CDR2 is SYGVKD. Trimming at the junction amounts to 2 bases on V and 10 bases on J, and the germline ends lie 15 bases apart. From its cysteine to its phenylalanine, the CDR3 spans 14 amino acids. The entry retains the CDR3 DNA only, 42 bases that are in frame from base 1. The method behind the library was the immunoSEQ multiplex PCR assay. TCRdb limited this immuneACCESS table to in-frame rearrangements with V and J called. A share of clones is missing; checked studies link under half to unresolved V genes, and the rest is unexplained. The sample table holds tens of thousands of clones, of which around 92% were seen once. The ten biggest clones cover roughly 0.99% of the sample. The data were taken from a study of T cell changes during pregnancy in multiple sclerosis (dated by TCRdb to the late 2010s). In the study overall: In women with multiple sclerosis, the researchers looked at how the T cell repertoire shifted as pregnancy progressed.

The chain is assembled from TRBV10-3 and TRBJ2-1; TRBD1 might be the D gene, on 6 matching bases. The sample here was CD4+ T cells from peripheral blood mononuclear cells, taken in the second trimester of pregnancy. This TCR derives from a female donor in good health, enrolled as a control in a pregnancy study. Here is the DNA: TGTGCCATCAGTGAGGGAATCCGGACAGTAGAGCAGTTCTTC. Its amino acids are CAISEGIRTVEQFF.